The 10 T cell receptor beta chains presented below share a single source sample, sequenced in a study of lymphopenia after photon versus proton radiotherapy. The method was immunoSEQ multiplex PCR; TCRdb's version includes in-frame clones alone and lacks a portion of them. The table has around 150,000 clones, about 88% seen once. This specimen was peripheral blood, taken from a patient treated with photon-based radiotherapy. Every receptor here comes from a man between 50 and 59 years old with gastric cancer.

This rearrangement joins TRBV18 to TRBJ1-1; 7 bases are shared with TRBD1. Losses at the gene ends were 5 bases for V and 6 bases for J; bases not matched to a gene: 6. The CDR3 contains 13 residues. Germline CDR1 and CDR2: KGHSH and LQKENI. The CDR3 region has the DNA TGTGCCAGCTCATCGGACAGGCCCCCTGAAGCTTTCTTT. The encoded protein is CASSSDRPPEAFF.

V usage is TRBV4-2 and J usage is TRBJ2-1, with D perhaps matching TRBD2 (6 bases). V lost 3 bases and J 4 bases, leaving 16 bases between the germline ends. Germline CDR1 is LGHNA and CDR2 is YNFKEQ. The CDR3 spans 16 residues. CDR3 bases: TGTGCCAGCAGCCAGGTCCTCCGGGGGTTTTACAATGAGCAGTTCTTC. This codes for CASSQVLRGFYNEQFF.

The V gene is TRBV30, the J gene TRBJ1-5; D is unclear. Germline CDR1 GTSNPN, CDR2 SVGIG (reference sequence). The CDR3 runs to 13 residues. Trimming pared 1 base from V and 5 bases from J, leaving 9 bases between. CDR3 bases: TGTGCCTGGAGTGAGAGAATGGATCAGCCCCAGCATTTT. Its translation: CAWSERMDQPQHF.

The chain joins TRBV11-3 to TRBJ1-2; TRBD1 aligns across 10 bases. The CDR3 is 16 residues long. V shed 0 bases and J 5 bases; nucleotides not matched to a gene: 6. CDR1 and CDR2 from the germline V gene are SGHNT and YENEEA. In DNA, the CDR3 is TGTGCCAGCAGCTTAGATTTCGGACAGGGGGTTTATGGCTACACCTTC. This gives the protein CASSLDFGQGVYGYTF.

The V gene is TRBV6-5, the J gene TRBJ2-1; 9 bases agree with TRBD1. The CDR3 loop spans 14 amino acids. The germline V gene encodes CDR1 MNHEY and CDR2 SVGAGI. J was trimmed by 8 bases and V by 6 bases; bases with no gene match: 8. CDR3 region: CASRIQGARDEQFF. The CDR3 region has the DNA TGTGCCAGCAGAATACAGGGGGCGCGTGATGAGCAGTTCTTC.

This clone was detected once. The chain links TRBV10-1 to TRBJ1-5; TRBD1 matches at 9 bases. The CDR3 is 17 amino acids. V lost 11 bases to trimming and J lost 2 bases; unmatched junction nucleotides: 16. The germline CDR1 and CDR2 sequences are WNHNN and SYGVQD (reference sequence). The CDR3, as DNA: TGCGCCTTCCTGGCCCCTCAACAGGGGGCTGGCAATCAGCCCCAGCATTTT. Its translation: CAFLAPQQGAGNQPQHF.

This clone was detected once. This sequence joins TRBV10-1 and TRBJ1-1; weak D call: TRBD1 (6 bases). The CDR3 contains 13 residues. Between the trimmed V and J ends, which lost 2 bases and 5 bases, there was a span of 9 bases. Per the germline V gene, CDR1 is WNHNN and CDR2 is SYGVQD (reference sequence). The CDR3: CASSETTGTEAFF. The CDR3 DNA reads TGCGCCAGCAGTGAGACGACAGGAACTGAAGCTTTCTTT.

The J gene is TRBJ2-5, the V gene TRBV7-9; TRBD1 agrees at 10 bases. Germline CDR1 and CDR2: SEHNR and FQNEAQ (reference sequence). V lost 5 bases and J lost 4; bases outside the gene matches: 7. This CDR3 spans 15 amino acids. CDR3 protein: CASSLSGQGGETQYF. Written as DNA, the CDR3 is TGTGCCAGCAGCCTATCCGGACAGGGGGGAGAGACCCAGTACTTC.

V is TRBV7-2 and J is TRBJ2-5; 13 nucleotides align to TRBD2. Germline CDR1 is SGHTA and CDR2 is FQGNSA. There are 18 residues in the CDR3. V lost 2 bases to trimming and J lost 2 bases; unmatched junction nucleotides: 8. The CDR3 nucleotides are TGTGCCAGCAGCTTAAACGCTAGGGGACTAGCGGGACAAGAGACCCAGTACTTC. It translates to CASSLNARGLAGQETQYF.

The CDR3 coding sequence is TGTGCCAGCAGTCTTAAGGCCACCTACGAGCAGTACTTC. As protein: CASSLKATYEQYF. The V and J genes are TRBV6-6 and TRBJ2-7; D uncertain. The CDR3 sequence is 13 residues long. CDR1 is MNHNY, CDR2 SVGAGI, per germline (reference sequence). The V gene lost 5 bases and the J gene lost 2 bases, with 10 bases spanning the gap.